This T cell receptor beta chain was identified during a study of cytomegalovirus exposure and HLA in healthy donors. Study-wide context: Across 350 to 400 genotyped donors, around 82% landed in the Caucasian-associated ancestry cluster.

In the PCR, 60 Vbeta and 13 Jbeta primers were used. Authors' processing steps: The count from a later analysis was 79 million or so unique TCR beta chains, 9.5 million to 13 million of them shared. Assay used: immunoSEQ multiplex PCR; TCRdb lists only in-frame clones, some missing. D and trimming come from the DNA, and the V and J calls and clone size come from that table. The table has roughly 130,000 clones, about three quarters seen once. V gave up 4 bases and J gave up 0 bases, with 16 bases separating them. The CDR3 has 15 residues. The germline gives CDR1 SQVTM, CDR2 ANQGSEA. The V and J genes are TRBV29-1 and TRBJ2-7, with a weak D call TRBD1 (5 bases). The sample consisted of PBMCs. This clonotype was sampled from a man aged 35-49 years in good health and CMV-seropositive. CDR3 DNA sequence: TGCAGCGTTGGCCCCACAGGTAGTCACTCCTACGAGCAGTACTTC. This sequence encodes CSVGPTGSHSYEQYF.